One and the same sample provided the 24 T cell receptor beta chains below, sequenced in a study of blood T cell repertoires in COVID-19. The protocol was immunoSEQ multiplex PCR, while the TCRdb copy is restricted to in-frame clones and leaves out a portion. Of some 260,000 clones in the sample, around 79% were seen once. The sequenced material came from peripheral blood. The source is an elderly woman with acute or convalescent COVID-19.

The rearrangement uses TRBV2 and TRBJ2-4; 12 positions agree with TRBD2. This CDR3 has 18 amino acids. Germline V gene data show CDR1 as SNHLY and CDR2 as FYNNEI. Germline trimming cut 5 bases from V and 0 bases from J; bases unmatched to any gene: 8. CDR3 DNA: TGTGCCAGCAGTCTGTCAGCTAGCGGGGGGGTAGCCAAAAACATTCAGTACTTC. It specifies CASSLSASGGVAKNIQYF.

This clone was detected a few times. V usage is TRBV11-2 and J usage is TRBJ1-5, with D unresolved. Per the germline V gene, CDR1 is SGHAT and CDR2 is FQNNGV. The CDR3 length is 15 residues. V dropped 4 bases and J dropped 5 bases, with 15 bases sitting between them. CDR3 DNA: TGTGCCAGCAGCTCGTTCCGGGGAGTTTATCAGCCCCAGCATTTT. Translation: CASSSFRGVYQPQHF.

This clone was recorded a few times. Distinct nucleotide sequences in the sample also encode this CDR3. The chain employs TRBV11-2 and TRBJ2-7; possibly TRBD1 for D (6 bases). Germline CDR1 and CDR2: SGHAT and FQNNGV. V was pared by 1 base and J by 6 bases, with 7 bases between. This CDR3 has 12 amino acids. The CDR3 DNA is TGTGCCAGCAGCTTAGGAGGGGGCGAGCAGTACTTC. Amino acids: CASSLGGGEQYF.

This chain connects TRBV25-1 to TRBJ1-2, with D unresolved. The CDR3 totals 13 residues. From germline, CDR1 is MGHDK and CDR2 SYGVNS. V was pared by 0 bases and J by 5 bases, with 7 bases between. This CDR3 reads CASSEYGGYGYTF. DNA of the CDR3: TGTGCCAGCAGTGAATACGGAGGTTATGGCTACACCTTC.

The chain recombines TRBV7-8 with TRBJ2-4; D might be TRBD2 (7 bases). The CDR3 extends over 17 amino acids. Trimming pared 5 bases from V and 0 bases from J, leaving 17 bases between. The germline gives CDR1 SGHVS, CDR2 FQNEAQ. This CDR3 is CASSTMAGALAKNIQYF. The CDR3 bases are TGTGCCAGCAGCACCATGGCGGGGGCCTTAGCCAAAAACATTCAGTACTTC.

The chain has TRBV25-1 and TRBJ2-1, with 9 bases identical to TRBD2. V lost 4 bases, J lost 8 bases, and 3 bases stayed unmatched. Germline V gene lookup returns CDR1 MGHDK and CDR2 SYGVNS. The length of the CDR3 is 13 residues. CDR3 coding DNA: TGTGCCAGCAGTGGCGGGGGGGCTTATGAGCAGTTCTTC. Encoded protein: CASSGGGAYEQFF.

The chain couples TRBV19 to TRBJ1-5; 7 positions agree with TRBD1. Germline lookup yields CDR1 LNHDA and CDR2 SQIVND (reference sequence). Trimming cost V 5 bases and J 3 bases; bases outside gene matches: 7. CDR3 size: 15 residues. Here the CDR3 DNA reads TGTGCCAGTAGTGACGACAGGGTCTCCAATCAGCCCCAGCATTTT. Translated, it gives CASSDDRVSNQPQHF.

The CDR3 nucleotides read TGTGCCAGCACCCTCGGAGGACTAGCGGGAGTCTACGAGCAGTACTTC. This translates into CASTLGGLAGVYEQYF. The chain links TRBV28 to TRBJ2-7; 13 bases agree with TRBD2. There are 16 residues in the CDR3. CDR1 and CDR2 from the germline V gene are MDHEN and SYDVKM. Trimming took 7 bases from V and 3 from J; bases not matched to a gene: 9.

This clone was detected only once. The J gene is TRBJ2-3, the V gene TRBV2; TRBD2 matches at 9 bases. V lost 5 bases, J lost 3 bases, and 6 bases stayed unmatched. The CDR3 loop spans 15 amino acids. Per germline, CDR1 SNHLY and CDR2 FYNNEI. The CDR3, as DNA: TGTGCCAGCAGTCAGGGCGGGGGGGCGACAGATACGCAGTATTTT. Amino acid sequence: CASSQGGGATDTQYF.

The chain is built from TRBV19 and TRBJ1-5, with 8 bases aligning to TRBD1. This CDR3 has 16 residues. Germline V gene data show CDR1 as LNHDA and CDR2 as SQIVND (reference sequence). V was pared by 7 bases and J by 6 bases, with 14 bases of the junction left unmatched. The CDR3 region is CASNSPGTGIFQPQHF. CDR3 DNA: TGTGCCAGTAATTCTCCCGGGACAGGTATCTTTCAGCCCCAGCATTTT.

The CDR3 nucleotides are TGTGCCAGCTCACCCGAAATCCTCCGGCCAGAGACAACTGAAGCTTTCTTT. This codes for CASSPEILRPETTEAFF. This rearrangement joins TRBV18 to TRBJ1-1; D is undetermined. Per germline, CDR1 KGHSH and CDR2 LQKENI. With 3 bases removed from V and 5 bases from J, the gap between germline ends came to 22 bases. There are 17 residues in the CDR3.

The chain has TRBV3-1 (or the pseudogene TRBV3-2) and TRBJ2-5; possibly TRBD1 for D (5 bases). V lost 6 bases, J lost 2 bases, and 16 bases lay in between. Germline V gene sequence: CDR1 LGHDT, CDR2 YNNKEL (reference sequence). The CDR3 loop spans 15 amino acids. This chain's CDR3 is CASRNGGARQETQYF. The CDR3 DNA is TGTGCCAGCAGGAACGGTGGGGCCCGACAAGAGACCCAGTACTTC.

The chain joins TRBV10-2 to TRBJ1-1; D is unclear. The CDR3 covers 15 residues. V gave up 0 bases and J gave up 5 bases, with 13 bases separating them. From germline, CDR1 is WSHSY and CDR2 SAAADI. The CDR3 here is CASSESAVARTEAFF. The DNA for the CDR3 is TGCGCCAGCAGTGAGTCCGCAGTAGCAAGGACTGAAGCTTTCTTT.

This chain's CDR3 is CAWRGGVDEQFF. The CDR3 DNA is TGTGCCTGGCGGGGGGGGGTCGATGAGCAGTTCTTC. The chain couples TRBV30 to TRBJ2-1; 8 bases are shared with TRBD2. Germline assignment: CDR1 GTSNPN and CDR2 SVGIG (reference sequence). There are 12 residues in the CDR3. V shed 5 bases, J shed 8 bases, and the junction held 5 bases outside the gene matches.

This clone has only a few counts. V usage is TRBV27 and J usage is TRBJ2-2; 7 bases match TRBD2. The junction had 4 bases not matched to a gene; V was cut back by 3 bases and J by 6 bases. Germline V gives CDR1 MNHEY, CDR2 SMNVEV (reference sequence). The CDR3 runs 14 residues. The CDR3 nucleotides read TGTGCCAGCAGTTTCCAGGGAGGGGCCGGGGAGCTGTTTTTT. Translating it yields CASSFQGGAGELFF.

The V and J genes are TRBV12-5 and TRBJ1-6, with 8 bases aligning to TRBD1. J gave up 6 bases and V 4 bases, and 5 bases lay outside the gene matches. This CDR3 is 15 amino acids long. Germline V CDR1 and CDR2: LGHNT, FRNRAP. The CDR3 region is CASGSSGGPNSPLHF. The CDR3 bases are TGTGCTAGTGGTTCCTCAGGGGGCCCTAATTCACCCCTCCACTTT.

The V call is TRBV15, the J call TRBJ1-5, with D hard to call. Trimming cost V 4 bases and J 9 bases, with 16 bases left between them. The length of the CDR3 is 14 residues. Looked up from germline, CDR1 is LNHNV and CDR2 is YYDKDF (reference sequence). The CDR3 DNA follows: TGTGCCACCAGCACCCGAAAGAAAGGAGGGCCCCAGCATTTT. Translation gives CATSTRKKGGPQHF.

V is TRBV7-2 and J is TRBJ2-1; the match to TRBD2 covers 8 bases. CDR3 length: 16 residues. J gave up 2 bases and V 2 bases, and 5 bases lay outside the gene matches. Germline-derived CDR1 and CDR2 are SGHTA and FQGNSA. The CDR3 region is CASSLQPAGAYNEQFF. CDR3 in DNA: TGTGCCAGCAGCTTACAGCCAGCGGGGGCCTACAATGAGCAGTTCTTC.

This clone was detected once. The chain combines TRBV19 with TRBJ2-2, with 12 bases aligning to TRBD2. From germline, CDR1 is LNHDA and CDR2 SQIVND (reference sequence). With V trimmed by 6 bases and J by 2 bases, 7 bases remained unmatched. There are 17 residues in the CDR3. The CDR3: CASRKLAGGPNTGELFF. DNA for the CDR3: TGTGCCAGTAGGAAACTAGCGGGGGGCCCAAACACCGGGGAGCTGTTTTTT.

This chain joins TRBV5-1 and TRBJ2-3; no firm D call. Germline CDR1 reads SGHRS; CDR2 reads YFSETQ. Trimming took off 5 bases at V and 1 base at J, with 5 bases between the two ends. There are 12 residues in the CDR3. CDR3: CASRRGTDTQYF. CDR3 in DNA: TGCGCCAGCAGGCGCGGCACAGATACGCAGTATTTT.

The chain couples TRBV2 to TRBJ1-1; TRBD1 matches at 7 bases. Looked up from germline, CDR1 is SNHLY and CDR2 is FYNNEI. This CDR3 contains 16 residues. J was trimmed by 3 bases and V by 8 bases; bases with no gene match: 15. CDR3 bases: TGTGCCAGCTCGACTGGGAGGAGGGGGCGCGACACTGAAGCTTTCTTT. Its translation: CASSTGRRGRDTEAFF.

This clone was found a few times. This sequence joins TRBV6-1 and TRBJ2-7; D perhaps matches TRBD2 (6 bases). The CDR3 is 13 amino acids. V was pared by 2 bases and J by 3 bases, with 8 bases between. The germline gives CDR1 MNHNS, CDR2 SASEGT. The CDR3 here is CASSELRGYEQYF. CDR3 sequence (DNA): TGTGCCAGCAGTGAATTGCGGGGCTACGAGCAGTACTTC.

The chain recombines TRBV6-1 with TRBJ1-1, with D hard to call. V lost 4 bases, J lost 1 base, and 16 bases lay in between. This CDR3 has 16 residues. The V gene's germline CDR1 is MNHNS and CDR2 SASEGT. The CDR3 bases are TGTGCCAGCAGTGCTGCGGGCATGACACCGAACACTGAAGCTTTCTTT. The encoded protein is CASSAAGMTPNTEAFF.

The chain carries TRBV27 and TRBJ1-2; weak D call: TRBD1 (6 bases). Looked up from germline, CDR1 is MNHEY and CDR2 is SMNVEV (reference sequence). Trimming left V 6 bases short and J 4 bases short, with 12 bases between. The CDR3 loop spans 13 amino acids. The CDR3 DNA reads TGTGCCAGCAGCCCCAGGGGAATCTATGGCTACACCTTC. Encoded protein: CASSPRGIYGYTF.